This T cell receptor beta chain appears in the sequencing data of a study of blood T cell repertoires in COVID-19. Study information: The samples span acute and convalescent COVID-19 from the United States, Italy and Spain. PBMCs, B-cell-depleted T cells, or T cells were the source of the cDNA or gDNA that made up the material.

Per the study methods: Amplification with reference gene primers provided the estimates of nucleated cell counts. Profiled with immunoSEQ multiplex PCR; TCRdb holds only in-frame clones, not every one. Clonal size and the V and J genes are those of that table, whereas D and trimming came from the DNA. The sample consists of 400,000 to 450,000 clones, around 86% of them appearing once. V gave up 9 bases and J gave up 3 bases; unmatched junction bases: 1. Germline V CDR1 and CDR2: ENHRY, SYGVKD. CDR3 size: 12 residues. This receptor was obtained from a young woman with active or convalescent COVID-19. The material sequenced was peripheral blood. The gene calls are TRBV10-3 and TRBJ2-7; 11 bases agree with TRBD2. The CDR3 DNA reads TGTGCCATTAGCGGGGGGGACTACGAGCAGTACTTC. This translates into CAISGGDYEQYF.